This TCR beta chain was found in a study of cytomegalovirus exposure and HLA in healthy donors. Study-level points and caveats: Reported results showed that the classifier diagnosed cytomegalovirus status with high specificity and sensitivity.

About this clone: Its specificity is not known.

Researchers ran the PCR with 60 Vbeta and 13 Jbeta primers. In the original processing: In a later analysis, approximately 73 million unique TCR beta chains included roughly 11 million shared by two or more donors. Using immunoSEQ multiplex PCR, the repertoire was profiled, and TCRdb retains in-frame clones only, with some absent. Clone size and the V and J calls come from that table; the DNA yielded D and trimming. The sample records over 75,000 clones, approximately 88% being singletons. Unmatched junction bases numbered 0, after V lost 0 bases and J lost 4 bases. The CDR3 runs 13 residues. Germline V lookup: CDR1 MGHRA, CDR2 YSYEKL.

The chain has TRBV4-1 and TRBJ2-7; 7 positions agree with TRBD2. Sequenced input: PBMCs. The TCR was taken from a woman aged 45-65 years in good health and CMV-seronegative. The CDR3 reads CASSQEGGYEQYV. CDR3 nucleotides: TGCGCCAGCAGCCAAGAGGGAGGGTACGAGCAGTACGTC.